This T cell receptor (beta chain) came from a study of blood T cell repertoires in COVID-19. On the study more broadly: Acute and convalescent COVID-19 samples came from the United States, Italy and Spain. From T cells, B-cell-depleted T cells, or PBMCs came the material, which was cDNA or gDNA.

In its sample, this clone was seen once. The CDR3 extends over 19 amino acids. Germline CDR1 and CDR2: LGHNA and YNFKEQ. The V segment lost 0 bases and the J segment 2 bases; nucleotides outside the gene matches: 15. In the original workflow: Researchers report that nucleated cell counts were estimated from reference gene primer amplification. This table comes from immunoSEQ multiplex PCR, and its TCRdb copy is limited to in-frame clones, with some not included. The V and J calls and clone size are taken from that table; D and trimming were inferred from the DNA. The data hold roughly 18,000 clones, with 75% to 90% observed a single time.

Sequencing input: peripheral blood. V is TRBV4-2 and J is TRBJ2-7; TRBD1 matches 8 bases. This clonotype was sampled from a man aged 55 to 70 with active COVID-19. CDR3 nucleotides: TGTGCCAGCAGCCAAGATAGCCGAGGAATGACAGGGGCCACCTACGAGCAGTACTTC. Translation: CASSQDSRGMTGATYEQYF.